Below, 15 T cell receptor beta chains from the same sample are listed, as sequenced in a study of cytomegalovirus exposure and HLA in healthy donors. The study ran its PCR with 60 Vbeta and 13 Jbeta primers. The protocol was immunoSEQ multiplex PCR, while the TCRdb copy is restricted to in-frame clones and leaves out a portion. The repertoire consists of over 95,000 clones, with 70% to 85% occurring once and the leading ten covering approximately 11%. The sequenced material came from PBMCs. Receptor source: a middle-aged man in good health and CMV-seropositive.

This chain connects TRBV28 to TRBJ1-5, with D perhaps matching TRBD1 (6 bases). V lost 1 base, J lost 3 bases, and 7 bases lay in between. Germline values: CDR1 MDHEN, CDR2 SYDVKM. CDR3 length equals 14 residues. The CDR3 DNA follows: TGTGCCAGCAGTTTATCAGGGGTCAATCAGCCCCAGCATTTT. This codes for CASSLSGVNQPQHF.

This chain links TRBV7-9 with TRBJ2-3, with 8 bases aligning to TRBD2. V was clipped by 5 bases and J by 2 bases; unmatched bases: 12. The germline gives CDR1 SEHNR, CDR2 FQNEAQ (reference sequence). This CDR3 spans 17 amino acids. The CDR3 nucleotides are TGTGCCAGCAGCCCTCGCCTAAGCGGGGGTGACACAGATACGCAGTATTTT. It specifies CASSPRLSGGDTDTQYF.

This chain joins TRBV27 and TRBJ2-3, with 8 bases lining up with TRBD2. This CDR3 is built from 15 residues. After removal of 5 bases from V and 9 bases from J, the junction contained 13 bases not matched to a gene. Germline V gene sequence: CDR1 MNHEY, CDR2 SMNVEV (reference sequence). The CDR3 region is CASSDHRAGRDTQYF. The CDR3 coding sequence is TGTGCCAGCAGTGACCACAGGGCCGGGAGGGACACGCAGTATTTT.

This clone was seen more than once but under ten times. This chain connects TRBV28 to TRBJ2-7; 16 bases are shared with TRBD2. Germline V CDR1 and CDR2: MDHEN, SYDVKM. This CDR3 is built from 18 residues. The trim removed 3 bases at V and 2 bases at J, leaving 7 bases unmatched. As DNA, the CDR3 is TGTGCCAGCAGTTTCCCGGGACTAGCGGGGGGGCACACCTACGAGCAGTACTTC. Protein sequence: CASSFPGLAGGHTYEQYF. Complete variable domain (other parts from reference TRBV28 and TRBJ2-7): DVKVTQSSRYLVKRTGEKVFLECVQDMDHENMFWYRQDPGLGLRLIYFSYDVKMKEKGDIPEGYSVSREKKERFSLILESASTNQTSMYLCASSFPGLAGGHTYEQYFGPGTRLTVT.

A few counts support this clone. The chain joins TRBV19 to TRBJ1-6; no definite D call. Per germline, CDR1 LNHDA and CDR2 SQIVND (reference sequence). Trimming took 5 bases from V and 4 from J, leaving 6 bases between them. This CDR3 has 13 amino acids. This CDR3 reads CASSVEYNSPLHF. The CDR3 coding sequence is TGTGCCAGTAGTGTGGAGTATAATTCACCCCTCCACTTT.

The V gene is TRBV7-9, the J gene TRBJ2-5; 10 bases fit TRBD2. There are 16 residues in the CDR3. Germline V gene data show CDR1 as SEHNR and CDR2 as FQNEAQ (reference sequence). V trimming: 5 bases; J trimming: 5 bases; junction bases outside the gene matches: 11. CDR3 sequence reads: CASSPPGGLARETQYF. Written as DNA, the CDR3 is TGTGCCAGCAGCCCCCCTGGGGGACTAGCGCGGGAGACCCAGTACTTC.

The chain has TRBV7-2 and TRBJ1-5; D is perhaps TRBD1 (6 bases). Germline CDR1 is SGHTA and CDR2 is FQGNSA. Trimming removed 5 bases from V and 0 bases from J, with 14 bases in between. This CDR3 region has 16 residues. This CDR3 is CASSLGTPYSNQPQHF. Here the CDR3 DNA reads TGTGCCAGCAGCCTTGGGACACCTTATAGCAATCAGCCCCAGCATTTT.

This chain uses TRBV4-1 with TRBJ2-1, with a tentative D call TRBD2 (7 bases). The CDR3 extends over 15 amino acids. Trimming removed 0 bases from V and 8 bases from J, with 14 bases in between. Germline CDR1 and CDR2: MGHRA and YSYEKL. Here the CDR3 reads CASSQDSGGSDEQFF. The CDR3 coding sequence is TGCGCCAGCAGCCAAGACTCGGGGGGCTCGGATGAGCAGTTCTTC.

The chain combines TRBV7-9 with TRBJ2-5; D remains ambiguous. V was shortened by 5 bases and J by 0 bases, with 7 bases between the two germline ends. This CDR3 spans 13 amino acids. Germline CDR1 reads SEHNR; CDR2 reads FQNEAQ (reference sequence). The CDR3 sequence is CASSREYQETQYF. CDR3 DNA sequence: TGTGCCAGCAGCAGAGAGTACCAAGAGACCCAGTACTTC.

The chain carries TRBV21-1 and TRBJ1-5. TRBV21-1 is a pseudogene segment. This CDR3 region has 14 residues. CDR3 protein: CASSRRDSNQPQHF. The DNA of the CDR3 is TGTGCCAGCAGCAGGAGGGATAGCAATCAGCCCCAGCATTTT.

The chain joins TRBV4-1 to TRBJ2-1; a weak D match, TRBD2 (6 bases). Germline lookup yields CDR1 MGHRA and CDR2 YSYEKL. The germline V and J ends were trimmed by 5 bases and 8 bases, with 22 bases remaining between them. The CDR3 totals 16 residues. This CDR3 is CASSIPRGPSVDEQFF. CDR3 sequence (DNA): TGCGCCAGCAGCATCCCGCGGGGACCAAGTGTGGATGAGCAGTTCTTC.

The chain joins TRBV5-1 to TRBJ2-5, with TRBD2 matching over 13 bases. The CDR3 spans 16 residues. The junction had 9 bases not matched to a gene; V was cut back by 6 bases and J by 4 bases. In germline, CDR1 is SGHRS, CDR2 YFSETQ. The CDR3 sequence: CASMNDGTSGVETQYF. The DNA for the CDR3 is TGCGCCAGCATGAACGACGGGACTAGCGGGGTAGAGACCCAGTACTTC.

This chain joins TRBV6-6 and TRBJ2-2; a possible D gene is TRBD2 (5 bases). The germline CDR1 and CDR2 sequences are MNHNY and SVGAGI (reference sequence). The CDR3 is 14 amino acids. V was cut by 6 bases and J by 6 bases, with 14 bases left in between. The CDR3 DNA reads as TGTGCCAGCAGAGGAGGACCCGAATCCGGGGAGCTGTTTTTT. It codes for CASRGGPESGELFF.

The chain recombines TRBV5-1 with TRBJ2-7; 8 bases fit TRBD1. There are 15 residues in the CDR3. Germline CDR1 is SGHRS and CDR2 is YFSETQ. Trimming removed 0 bases from V and 1 base from J; junction bases left unmatched: 3. The CDR3 protein is CASSLGHRGSYEQYF. CDR3 bases: TGCGCCAGCAGCTTGGGGCACAGGGGGTCCTACGAGCAGTACTTC.

The sample holds a few counts of this clone. J is TRBJ2-4 and V is TRBV15; tentatively, D is TRBD1 (6 bases). Germline values: CDR1 LNHNV, CDR2 YYDKDF (reference sequence). This CDR3 contains 15 residues. Trimming removed 3 bases at V and 6 bases at J, with 15 bases between. The CDR3 spells CATSRRQGSGNIQYF. The CDR3 DNA is TGTGCCACCAGCAGGCGCCAGGGGAGCGGAAACATTCAGTACTTC.